Listed below are T cell receptor beta chains from one sample, sequenced in a study of CXCR3-negative and CXCR3-positive naive CD8 T cells. TCRdb re-called the 5' RACE reads and shows each CDR3 protein once, DNA omitted. In total, the table holds several thousand distinct CDR3 sequences. Sequenced material: naive CXCR3+ CD8+ T cells from blood. The receptors stem from a human donor in good health. Some clones in this sample may be carry-over from other donors' samples. The CDR3 runs from the conserved cysteine through the conserved F or W. The order of the fields is clone size, V gene, J gene, CDR3 protein. Expanded clones are given a class, and other clones once, few, many or no size at all.

NA	TRBV29-1	TRBJ2-7	CSVDRGLGYEQYF
NA	TRBV27	TRBJ1-2	CASRGGLCGYTF
medium-sized	TRBV12-3/TRBV12-4	TRBJ1-1	CAGRQSNTEAFF
NA	TRBV7-6	TRBJ1-2	CASSSDRYLNYGYTF
NA	TRBV12-3/TRBV12-4	TRBJ2-7	CASSFSGRAHEQYF
NA	TRBV11-2	TRBJ2-2	CASSLVPGITGELFF
NA	TRBV9	TRBJ2-1	CASSLDGTPVPTNEQFF
NA	TRBV10-3	TRBJ1-1	CAISDPFGQGGGEAFF
medium-sized	TRBV19	TRBJ1-5	CATPDDSRNQPQHF
medium-sized	TRBV29-1	TRBJ1-1	CSVHEAGPEAFF
medium-sized	TRBV7-9	TRBJ2-6	CASSRSGHISGANVLTF
medium-sized	TRBV6-2/TRBV6-3	TRBJ2-3	CASSYDRLGAGATDTQYF
NA	TRBV14	TRBJ2-7	CASCLGKVHEQYF
medium-sized	TRBV20-1	TRBJ2-5	CSARGRGDPETQYF
medium-sized	TRBV7-6	TRBJ2-7	CASSLEIQGAQQYF
medium-sized	TRBV20-1	TRBJ2-1	CSARGRVAGRWNEQFF
medium-sized	TRBV15	TRBJ2-1	CATSLVRNEQFF
NA	TRBV12-3/TRBV12-4	TRBJ2-1	CASSLAGPSNEQFF
NA	TRBV29-1	TRBJ2-5	CSTVLAGAGETQYF
medium-sized	TRBV2	TRBJ2-7	CASSAGTSYEQYF
medium-sized	TRBV29-1	TRBJ2-7	CSVSWASGSQYEQYF
NA	TRBV28	TRBJ2-3	CASSHSGTDTQYF
NA	TRBV29-1	TRBJ1-2	CSVLPDSPLYGYTF
medium-sized	TRBV7-6	TRBJ2-1	CASSGSGPGLAAKDF
NA	TRBV19	TRBJ2-2	CASSILAGANTGELFF
medium-sized	TRBV20-1	TRBJ1-4	CSARTRHGEKLFF
NA	TRBV19	TRBJ1-1	CASSMTNMNTEAFF
medium-sized	TRBV7-9	TRBJ1-2	CASSRDRAYGYTF
medium-sized	TRBV20-1	TRBJ2-7	CSATPGQGVGEQYF
medium-sized	TRBV29-1	TRBJ1-2	CSVESGFYGYTF
NA	TRBV7-9	TRBJ2-7	CASSWTSGSPYEQYF
medium-sized	TRBV29-1	TRBJ2-2	CSVVEDSNTGELFF
medium-sized	TRBV29-1	TRBJ2-2	CSVVAPSNTGELFF
medium-sized	TRBV7-7	TRBJ2-3	CASSRGLAGVDTQYF
medium-sized	TRBV7-9	TRBJ1-3	CASSLALSGNTIYF
NA	TRBV4-2	TRBJ2-1	CASSQDLRIAEYNEQFF
medium-sized	TRBV7-2	TRBJ2-1	CASSWGLAGGAPDEQFF
medium-sized	TRBV12-3/TRBV12-4	TRBJ1-1	CASSSRIMNTEAFF
NA	TRBV4-2	TRBJ2-5	CASSQGAGEETQYF
NA	TRBV11-1	TRBJ2-1	CASSFIGLAGVEKFF
medium-sized	TRBV29-1	TRBJ1-1	CSVVGPGPAEAFF
medium-sized	TRBV27	TRBJ2-1	CASSLTGTGIYNEQFF
medium-sized	TRBV28	TRBJ1-5	CASSSHGNQPQHF
NA	TRBV29-1	TRBJ1-2	CSSRTASGGYTF
medium-sized	TRBV7-8	TRBJ2-7	CASSLVDRSHYEQYF
NA	TRBV5-4	TRBJ1-1	CASSSHVTGNTEAFF
medium-sized	TRBV9	TRBJ1-5	CASSVESSNQPQHF
medium-sized	TRBV4-1	TRBJ1-3	CASSQERSGNTIYF
NA	TRBV20-1	TRBJ2-7	CSARPGNEQYF
NA	TRBV20-1	TRBJ2-1	CSAPEAGNYNEQFF
medium-sized	TRBV9	TRBJ2-1	CASSMGQSTYNEQFF
medium-sized	TRBV7-8	TRBJ2-1	CASSPPLAYEQFF
medium-sized	TRBV7-3	TRBJ1-1	CASSFGVSTEAFF
medium-sized	TRBV3-1	TRBJ2-5	CASSQGPGTDGGTQYF
NA	TRBV28	TRBJ1-2	CASSFTGVDGYTF
NA	TRBV6-2/TRBV6-3	TRBJ2-1	CASRAGTSGTGSYNEQFF
medium-sized	TRBV6-2/TRBV6-3	TRBJ1-1	CASSYQGGGTEAFF
medium-sized	TRBV25-1	TRBJ2-3	CASSEGASPGDTQYF
medium-sized	TRBV4-3	TRBJ2-1	CASSQDRREAGFLNEQFF
medium-sized	TRBV12-3/TRBV12-4	TRBJ2-1	CASSSPGYNEQFF